This T cell receptor beta chain was obtained from a study of T-cell memory formation after mild COVID-19. TCRdb ran MiXCR on the 5' RACE reads and lists one entry per CDR3 protein. Here the sample spans about 620,000 distinct CDR3 sequences, around 17% being singletons. The CDR3 runs 16 residues. Germline trimming cut 4 bases from V and 2 bases from J; bases unmatched to any gene: 8. CDR1 and CDR2 from the germline V gene are SGHRS and YFSETQ. This clonotype was counted only a few times. The receptor comes from an adult woman who had mild COVID-19 (a few samples of this study predate the infection). Cell type and time point are not known. The specimen was PBMCs or a T cell subset sorted from them (not recorded which). This chain uses TRBV5-1 with TRBJ2-1; 8 positions match TRBD1. CDR3 residues: CASSTRTGPTYNEQFF. The CDR3 nucleotides read TGCGCCAGCAGCACAAGGACAGGGCCGACCTACAATGAGCAGTTCTTC.